The 23 T cell receptor beta chains given below trace back to one sample, sequenced in a study of CD8+CD57+ T cells in acquired aplastic anemia. Genomic DNA served as template for TCR beta VDJ and CDR3 profiling. TCRdb reanalysed the reads using MiXCR and keeps one entry per CDR3 protein. This repertoire shows fewer than 200,000 distinct CDR3 sequences, approximately 60% found once; its top ten account for about 48%. The sample consisted of sorted CD4+, CD8+, or CD8+CD57+ T cells (not recorded which) from PBMCs. These receptors were taken from a human donor in good health.

The CDR3 sequence: CASAQGTLEQYF. The DNA of the CDR3 is TGCGCCAGCGCTCAGGGGACCCTCGAGCAGTACTTC. The V gene is TRBV10-2, the J gene TRBJ2-7, with D perhaps matching TRBD1 (6 bases). The germline V and J ends were trimmed by 8 bases and 6 bases, with 14 bases remaining between them. This CDR3 has 12 amino acids. The germline V gene encodes CDR1 WSHSY and CDR2 SAAADI.

The CDR3 region has the DNA TGCAGTGCTAGAAAACAGGGAAATAATTCACCCCTCCACTTT. Residues: CSARKQGNNSPLHF. V is TRBV20-1 and J is TRBJ1-6, with D maybe TRBD1 (6 bases). This CDR3 has 14 residues. The V and J ends lost 2 bases and 5 bases respectively, with 10 bases between them. The V gene's germline CDR1 is DFQATT and CDR2 SNEGSKA (reference sequence).

The rearrangement links TRBV5-1 to TRBJ2-2; 9 bases map to TRBD1. CDR1 is SGHRS and CDR2 is YFSETQ in the germline V gene. The CDR3 totals 14 residues. The V segment lost 7 bases and the J segment 1 base; nucleotides outside the gene matches: 2. CDR3 coding DNA: TGCGCCAGCGGACAGGGGTGGAACACCGGGGAGCTGTTTTTT. This gives the protein CASGQGWNTGELFF.

This clonotype showed up many times. This sequence joins TRBV29-1 and TRBJ2-1; 15 bases agree with TRBD2. Looked up from germline, CDR1 is SQVTM and CDR2 is ANQGSEA. V dropped 6 bases and J dropped 10; count of bases not matched to a gene: 13. CDR3 length: 16 residues. The CDR3 region is CSVAGLAGGLLWEQFF. CDR3 nucleotides: TGCAGCGTCGCCGGACTAGCGGGAGGGCTTCTATGGGAGCAGTTCTTC.

The chain joins TRBV7-6 to TRBJ1-1; D gene unclear. CDR3 length equals 15 residues. V lost 0 bases and J lost 6, with 14 bases in between. Germline values: CDR1 SGHVS, CDR2 FNYEAQ. The CDR3 reads CASSLAASSGAEAFF. The CDR3, as DNA: TGTGCCAGCAGCTTAGCGGCGTCGAGTGGCGCTGAAGCTTTCTTT.

The sample holds many counts of this clonotype. The chain joins TRBV20-1 to TRBJ2-1; the match to TRBD2 covers 14 bases. Trimming cost V 4 bases and J 8 bases; bases outside gene matches: 13. This CDR3 contains 17 residues. Per germline, CDR1 DFQATT and CDR2 SNEGSKA (reference sequence). The DNA for the CDR3 is TGCAGTGCTAATCCAGCATCCGGGACTAGCGGGAGTCATGAGCAGTTCTTC. Translated, it gives CSANPASGTSGSHEQFF.

This chain connects TRBV6-1 to TRBJ1-6; TRBD1 agrees at 9 bases. CDR3 size: 18 residues. V dropped 2 bases and J dropped 7; count of bases not matched to a gene: 12. The germline CDR1 and CDR2 sequences are MNHNS and SASEGT. The CDR3 DNA reads as TGTGCCAGCAGTGAAAGGGGGACAGGGTTAGAATTAAATTCACCCCTCCACTTT. It specifies CASSERGTGLELNSPLHF.

The rearrangement links TRBV9 to TRBJ1-6, with D possibly being TRBD1 (5 bases). Germline V gives CDR1 SGDLS, CDR2 YYNGEE. Trimming removed 0 bases from V and 12 bases from J, with 13 bases in between. The CDR3 totals 14 residues. CDR3 nucleotide sequence: TGTGCCAGCAGCGTAGGGGGGTCAGGATTACCCCTCCACTTT. Translation gives CASSVGGSGLPLHF. The full variable domain, its missing parts supplied by reference TRBV9 and TRBJ1-6, is DSGVTQTPKHLITATGQRVTLRCSPRSGDLSVYWYQQSLDQGLQFLIQYYNGEERAKGNILERFSAQQFPDLHSELNLSSLELGDSALYFCASSVGGSGLPLHFGNGTRLTVT.

The sample holds many counts of this clonotype. J is TRBJ2-1 and V is TRBV14; TRBD2 aligns across 7 bases. V was clipped by 3 bases and J by 1 base; unmatched bases: 3. Germline V lookup: CDR1 SGHDN, CDR2 FVKESK. The CDR3 loop spans 15 amino acids. CDR3 nucleotide sequence: TGTGCCAGCAGCCACGGTAGCGGGTCCTACAATGAGCAGTTCTTC. Translated, it gives CASSHGSGSYNEQFF.

The V call is TRBV6-1, the J call TRBJ1-6, with D tentatively TRBD1 (6 bases). The V gene lost 6 bases and the J gene lost 6 bases, with 18 bases spanning the gap. The CDR3 has 16 residues. The germline V gene has CDR1 MNHNS and CDR2 SASEGT. The CDR3 DNA sequence: TGTGCCAGCAGATCTCCTGCCCCGGACAGTAATTCACCCCTCCACTTT. This translates into CASRSPAPDSNSPLHF.

A note on this clonotype: An end of the junction differs from the germline gene, which may be a read error. The chain uses TRBV7-8 and TRBJ1-2, with D uncertain. The CDR3 runs 12 residues. Germline V CDR1 and CDR2: SGHVS, FQNEAQ. The CDR3 DNA reads as TGTGCTAGCAGCTTAATGAGTTATGGCTACACCTTC. This sequence encodes CASSLMSYGYTF.

This clonotype was observed a few times. J is TRBJ2-3 and V is TRBV19; TRBD2 matches at 8 bases. The germline gives CDR1 LNHDA, CDR2 SQIVND (reference sequence). The CDR3 sequence is 15 residues long. Trimming removed 3 bases from V and 4 bases from J; junction bases left unmatched: 6. The CDR3 here is CASSIGGGSADTQYF. CDR3 in DNA: TGTGCCAGTAGTATCGGCGGGGGGTCTGCAGATACGCAGTATTTT.

This clonotype showed up many times. The CDR3 loop is CASSLTIREETQYF. For the CDR3, the DNA is TGTGCCAGCAGTTTGACCATCAGGGAAGAGACCCAGTACTTC. This chain joins TRBV12-3 or TRBV12-4 and TRBJ2-5; TRBD1 is a possible D gene (5 bases). Trimming cost V 3 bases and J 3 bases, with 11 bases left between them. This CDR3 contains 14 residues.

The chain joins TRBV15 to TRBJ2-2, with 10 nucleotides matching TRBD1. Germline CDR1 reads LNHNV; CDR2 reads YYDKDF (reference sequence). This CDR3 spans 19 amino acids. The ends lost 1 base at V and 0 bases at J; junction bases unmatched: 8. The CDR3 loop is CATSRGVRQGASNTGELFF. The CDR3 bases are TGTGCCACCAGCAGAGGGGTGAGACAGGGGGCTTCGAACACCGGGGAGCTGTTTTTT. Together with reference TRBV15 and TRBJ2-2, the CDR3 gives the full variable domain: DAMVIQNPRYQVTQFGKPVTLSCSQTLNHNVMYWYQQKSSQAPKLLFHYYDKDFNNEADTPDNFQSRRPNTSFCFLDIRSPGLGDTAMYLCATSRGVRQGASNTGELFFGEGSRLTVL.

The chain links TRBV24-1 to TRBJ2-7; D ambiguous. The CDR3 is made up of 15 amino acids. Trimming took off 4 bases at V and 5 bases at J, with 17 bases between the two ends. Germline CDR1 is KGHDR and CDR2 is SFDVKD. In DNA, the CDR3 is TGTGCCACCAGTGAACCGCGCCCAGAGTCCGACGAGCAGTACTTC. Residues: CATSEPRPESDEQYF.

J is TRBJ2-1 and V is TRBV7-2, with D tentatively TRBD1 or TRBD2 (5 bases each). V shed 6 bases and J shed 12 bases, with 15 bases lying between them. Germline V lookup: CDR1 SGHTA, CDR2 FQGNSA. The CDR3 is 12 residues long. CDR3 region: CASRGQPGTQFF. CDR3 coding DNA: TGTGCCAGCAGGGGCCAACCGGGGACGCAGTTCTTC.

The gene calls are TRBV9 and TRBJ2-1, with TRBD2 matching 8 bases. The CDR3 extends over 15 amino acids. The junction had 4 bases not matched to a gene; V was cut back by 3 bases and J by 2 bases. Germline CDR1 SGDLS, CDR2 YYNGEE. In DNA, the CDR3 is TGTGCCAGCAGCGCAGTAGCGGGGACCTACAATGAGCAGTTCTTC. As protein: CASSAVAGTYNEQFF.

This chain connects TRBV7-2 to TRBJ2-3; TRBD2 matches 11 bases. J lost 5 bases, V lost 3 bases, and 13 bases had no gene match. Germline V gives CDR1 SGHTA, CDR2 FQGNSA. This CDR3 comprises 18 residues. The CDR3 loop reads CASSLFGLAGGQGDTQYF. CDR3 nucleotide sequence: TGTGCCAGCAGCTTGTTTGGGCTAGCGGGGGGACAGGGAGATACGCAGTATTTT.

This clonotype has ten or more counts. The chain combines TRBV19 with TRBJ2-2, with 9 bases matching TRBD1. Unmatched junction bases numbered 4, after V lost 6 bases and J lost 5 bases. The germline V gene has CDR1 LNHDA and CDR2 SQIVND (reference sequence). The CDR3 is 14 residues long. CDR3 DNA: TGTGCCAGTAGGGACAGGGGAGCTACCGGGGAGCTGTTTTTT. Protein sequence: CASRDRGATGELFF.

This clonotype was seen a single time. V and J are TRBV5-1 and TRBJ2-7; the D gene is possibly TRBD2 (5 bases). This CDR3 comprises 12 residues. Germline CDR1 is SGHRS and CDR2 is YFSETQ. V was clipped by 8 bases and J by 3 bases, with 12 bases between them. The DNA for the CDR3 is TGCGCCAGTGCCTCCGAGGGCTACGAGCAGTACTTC. Protein: CASASEGYEQYF.

This clonotype was seen ten or more times. The rearrangement links TRBV15 to TRBJ2-7; TRBD1 matches 8 bases. Germline CDR1 is LNHNV and CDR2 is YYDKDF (reference sequence). V dropped 0 bases and J dropped 5; count of bases not matched to a gene: 6. The CDR3 spans 15 residues. Here the CDR3 reads CATSRETGARDEQYF. DNA for the CDR3: TGTGCCACCAGCAGAGAGACAGGGGCGAGGGACGAGCAGTACTTC.

The CDR3 nucleotides read TGTGCCAGCAGCTTGACTAGCGGGGTTATAGAAATCTACGAGCAGTACTTC. Residues: CASSLTSGVIEIYEQYF. The rearrangement uses TRBV5-4 and TRBJ2-7; 10 bases agree with TRBD2. Germline CDR1 is SGHNT and CDR2 is YYREEE (reference sequence). The V and J ends lost 1 base and 3 bases, in that order; junction bases with no gene match: 10. This CDR3 contains 17 residues.

The chain employs TRBV24-1 and TRBJ2-1, with D perhaps assigned TRBD1 or TRBD2 (5 bases each). The CDR3 consists of 13 residues. V shed 9 bases and J shed 3 bases, with 11 bases lying between them. The germline gives CDR1 KGHDR, CDR2 SFDVKD. The DNA of the CDR3 is TGTGCCACCGCCGGGGACGGCTACAATGAGCAGTTCTTC. Residues: CATAGDGYNEQFF.